These T cell receptor beta chains were read from a single sample in a study of shared clonotypes between healthy human individuals. Clones were read by immunoSEQ multiplex PCR, and TCRdb kept only the in-frame ones, dropping some. The table has some 2,100,000 clones, about 92% seen once. Sequenced: naive CD8+ T cells from PBMCs. These receptors were taken from a young man in good health. Some clones in this sample may be carry-over from other donors' samples. Both conserved end residues are part of each CDR3. A D gene is named only where the DNA matches it firmly.

d_call	j_call	cdr3_length	v_call	cdr3_aa	cdr3_nt
.	TRBJ2-7	14	TRBV28	CASSHHEGGYEQYF	TGTGCCAGCAGTCACCACGAAGGGGGCTACGAGCAGTACTTC
.	TRBJ2-1	15	TRBV6-5	CASSYSGSSYNEQFF	TGTGCCAGCAGTTACTCCGGGAGCTCCTACAATGAGCAGTTCTTC
.	TRBJ2-1	13	TRBV12-5	CASGSERYNEQFF	TGTGCTAGTGGATCCGAGCGGTACAATGAGCAGTTCTTC
TRBD1	TRBJ2-1	13	TRBV28	CASSLYRGGEQFF	TGTGCCAGCAGTTTATACAGGGGTGGTGAGCAGTTCTTC
TRBD1	TRBJ2-7	13	TRBV19	CASSTPTGWEQYF	TGTGCCAGTAGTACCCCGACAGGGTGGGAGCAGTACTTC
TRBD2	TRBJ2-7	16	TRBV9	CASSRGENRPNYEQYF	TGTGCCAGCAGCCGGGGGGAGAATCGTCCCAACTACGAGCAGTACTTC
TRBD1	TRBJ2-7	15	TRBV2	CASSPRTGGGYEQYF	TGTGCCAGCAGTCCTAGGACAGGGGGCGGCTACGAGCAGTACTTC
TRBD2	TRBJ2-3	15	TRBV5-6	CASSYIAGAGDTQYF	TGTGCCAGCAGCTATATAGCGGGAGCTGGTGATACGCAGTATTTT
TRBD2	TRBJ2-3	15	TRBV11-2	CASSLWVAGADTQYF	TGTGCCAGCAGCTTATGGGTAGCGGGAGCAGATACGCAGTATTTT
.	TRBJ1-5	15	TRBV27	CASSLSRGANQPQHF	TGTGCCAGCAGTTTATCGCGAGGGGCCAATCAGCCCCAGCATTTT
.	TRBJ1-4	17	TRBV14	CASSLGALTSTNEKLFF	TGTGCCAGCAGCCTGGGGGCGCTTACATCCACTAATGAAAAGCTGTTTTTT